Reported below is one T cell receptor beta chain. The data were taken from a study of blood T cell repertoires in COVID-19. CDR3 length: 12 amino acids. V gave up 2 bases and J gave up 5 bases, with 6 bases separating them. The germline V gene encodes CDR1 LNHDA and CDR2 SQIVND (reference sequence). Profiled with immunoSEQ multiplex PCR; TCRdb holds only in-frame clones, not every one. The data contain about 120,000 clones, around 89% of them seen just once; the ten biggest clones take up about a fifth. The chain carries TRBV19 and TRBJ1-2; D gene uncertain. The sequencing sample was made of peripheral blood. This receptor was obtained from a human donor with acute or convalescent COVID-19. The donor label of this sample is uncertain. Here the CDR3 reads CASSIREYGYTF. The CDR3 nucleotides read TGTGCCAGTAGTATACGAGAATATGGCTACACCTTC. The full variable domain, with the rest looked up from reference TRBV19 and TRBJ1-2, is DGGITQSPKYLFRKEGQNVTLSCEQNLNHDAMYWYRQDPGQGLRLIYYSQIVNDFQKGDIAEGYSVSREKKESFPLTVTSAQKNPTAFYLCASSIREYGYTFGSGTRLTVV.